These 19 T cell receptor beta chains originate from one sample sequenced in a study of cytomegalovirus exposure and HLA in healthy donors. The PCR contained 60 Vbeta and 13 Jbeta primers. The table came from immunoSEQ multiplex PCR; TCRdb's copy has only in-frame clones and leaves some out. The sample shows 130,000 or so clones, approximately 84% of them seen only once. Sequencing used PBMCs. These receptors originate from a middle-aged woman in good health and CMV-seronegative.

The J gene is TRBJ2-3, the V gene TRBV27, with 9 bases matching TRBD1. CDR1 is MNHEY, CDR2 SMNVEV, per germline (reference sequence). V shed 4 bases, J shed 4 bases, and the junction held 9 bases outside the gene matches. CDR3 size: 16 residues. In DNA, the CDR3 is TGTGCCAGCAGTTCGGCACAGGGGGCTGGGGCAGATACGCAGTATTTT. Protein sequence: CASSSAQGAGADTQYF.

This chain joins TRBV2 and TRBJ2-5, with a tentative D call TRBD1 (6 bases). The CDR3 sequence is 15 residues long. The V gene lost 6 bases and the J gene lost 5 bases, with 19 bases spanning the gap. Germline V CDR1 and CDR2: SNHLY, FYNNEI. In DNA, the CDR3 is TGTGCCAGCAGGGTACAGGGTCTTGATTTGGAGACCCAGTACTTC. It yields the protein CASRVQGLDLETQYF.

The CDR3: CASSQARLAGAPYQETQYF. The CDR3 coding sequence is TGCGCCAGCAGCCAAGCCCGACTAGCGGGAGCCCCGTACCAAGAGACCCAGTACTTC. This rearrangement joins TRBV4-1 to TRBJ2-5, with TRBD2 identical over 12 bases. V lost 1 base and J lost 0; bases outside the gene matches: 9. Germline CDR1 MGHRA, CDR2 YSYEKL. The CDR3 is made up of 19 amino acids.

J is TRBJ2-2 and V is TRBV4-1; the match to TRBD2 covers 9 bases. This CDR3 is built from 16 residues. V lost 1 base and J lost 6; bases outside the gene matches: 6. CDR1 and CDR2 (germline): MGHRA, YSYEKL. The CDR3, as DNA: TGCGCCAGCAGCCAAGGGGCACTAGCGGGTTCCGGGGAGCTGTTTTTT. Translating it yields CASSQGALAGSGELFF.

V and J are TRBV7-9 and TRBJ1-1; D remains ambiguous. The CDR3 extends over 15 amino acids. The germline gives CDR1 SEHNR, CDR2 FQNEAQ (reference sequence). Trimming took off 3 bases at V and 2 bases at J, with 13 bases between the two ends. CDR3 sequence reads: CASSFLASPNTEAFF. The CDR3 region has the DNA TGTGCCAGCAGCTTTTTAGCGTCCCCTAACACTGAAGCTTTCTTT.

In this sample, this clone turned up a few times. This chain connects TRBV6-5 to TRBJ1-1; D is unresolved. The germline CDR1 and CDR2 sequences are MNHEY and SVGAGI. The V gene lost 8 bases and the J gene lost 0 bases, with 16 bases spanning the gap. The CDR3 consists of 15 residues. Here the CDR3 DNA reads TGTGCCAGCGCTCTACACTCAGCGATGAACACTGAAGCTTTCTTT. Translation gives CASALHSAMNTEAFF.

This clone was observed a single time. This chain uses TRBV4-3 with TRBJ2-1; 8 bases match TRBD2. V was clipped by 1 base and J by 7 bases; unmatched bases: 9. CDR1 and CDR2 from the germline V gene are LGHNA and YSLEER. The CDR3 loop spans 16 amino acids. DNA of the CDR3: TGCGCCAGCAGCCAAGTTTACGCGGGAGGCATGAATGAGCAGTTCTTC. This codes for CASSQVYAGGMNEQFF.

This clone was detected only once. The chain recombines TRBV5-1 with TRBJ2-1, with 12 bases matching TRBD2. The J segment lost 8 bases and the V segment lost 3 bases, leaving 6 bases of the junction unmatched. Germline V gene lookup returns CDR1 SGHRS and CDR2 YFSETQ. The CDR3 loop spans 15 amino acids. CDR3 amino acids: CASSYRLAGAHEQFF. The CDR3 DNA reads as TGCGCCAGCAGCTATCGACTAGCGGGAGCTCATGAGCAGTTCTTC.

The DNA for the CDR3 is TGTGCCATCAGTGAGTTTGGGACAGGGTTAACAGATACGCAGTATTTT. This translates into CAISEFGTGLTDTQYF. The rearrangement uses TRBV10-3 and TRBJ2-3, with 9 bases that match TRBD1. This CDR3 region has 16 residues. J lost 3 bases, V lost 1 base, and 5 bases had no gene match. Germline V lookup: CDR1 ENHRY, CDR2 SYGVKD.

The chain carries TRBV5-6 and TRBJ2-1; possible D gene TRBD2, 6 bases. V lost 5 bases and J 0 bases, leaving 12 bases between the germline ends. CDR1 and CDR2 (germline): SGHDT, YYEEEE. This CDR3 spans 15 amino acids. CDR3 sequence: CASRWDSSSYNEQFF. CDR3 nucleotides: TGTGCCAGCAGATGGGACTCAAGCTCCTACAATGAGCAGTTCTTC.

The rearrangement uses TRBV7-9 and TRBJ2-2; TRBD1 might be the D (5 bases). V was shortened by 2 bases and J by 7 bases, with 11 bases between the two germline ends. From germline, CDR1 is SEHNR and CDR2 FQNEAQ (reference sequence). The CDR3 is made up of 14 amino acids. This chain's CDR3 is CASSLITGGGELFF. In nucleotides, the CDR3 is TGTGCCAGCAGCTTAATAACAGGCGGCGGGGAGCTGTTTTTT.

The CDR3 bases are TGTGCCAGCAGCGGGACAGGGGAAAATCAGCCCCAGCATTTT. This sequence encodes CASSGTGENQPQHF. The rearrangement links TRBV7-2 to TRBJ1-5, with 10 bases aligning to TRBD1. With 5 bases clipped from V and 4 bases from J, the junction kept 2 bases outside the gene matches. Germline lookup yields CDR1 SGHTA and CDR2 FQGNSA. This CDR3 is built from 14 residues.

This clone was picked up one time. This chain uses TRBV18 with TRBJ2-3; 7 nucleotides agree with TRBD2. Germline CDR1 KGHSH, CDR2 LQKENI. V trimming: 2 bases; J trimming: 6 bases; junction bases outside the gene matches: 11. The CDR3 has 16 residues. This chain's CDR3 is CASSPWMAGVGDTQYF. CDR3 DNA sequence: TGTGCCAGCTCACCATGGATGGCGGGAGTAGGGGATACGCAGTATTTT. The full variable domain, with the rest looked up from reference TRBV18 and TRBJ2-3, is NAGVMQNPRHLVRRRGQEARLRCSPMKGHSHVYWYRQLPEEGLKFMVYLQKENIIDESGMPKERFSAEFPKEGPSILRIQQVVRGDSAAYFCASSPWMAGVGDTQYFGPGTRLTVL.

The chain has TRBV6-5 and TRBJ2-3, with TRBD1 identical over 8 bases. The CDR3 consists of 16 residues. Trimming removed 1 base from V and 2 bases from J; junction bases left unmatched: 5. Germline V gives CDR1 MNHEY, CDR2 SVGAGI. The CDR3 DNA reads TGTGCCAGCAGTTACTTGACAGGGGAGTTCACAGATACGCAGTATTTT. Its protein is CASSYLTGEFTDTQYF.

The rearrangement links TRBV28 to TRBJ2-1, with D uncertain. V was shortened by 3 bases and J by 6 bases, with 6 bases between the two germline ends. Per the germline V gene, CDR1 is MDHEN and CDR2 is SYDVKM. This CDR3 comprises 12 residues. The CDR3 here is CASSFSVNEQFF. In DNA, the CDR3 is TGTGCCAGCAGTTTTTCTGTCAATGAGCAGTTCTTC.

V and J are TRBV5-1 and TRBJ2-3; 10 bases are a match to TRBD2. Germline loops: CDR1 SGHRS, CDR2 YFSETQ. J lost 4 bases, V lost 4 bases, and 9 bases had no gene match. The CDR3 has 16 residues. CDR3 sequence: CASSAWLAGESDTQYF. In nucleotides, the CDR3 is TGCGCCAGCAGCGCCTGGCTAGCGGGAGAATCAGATACGCAGTATTTT.

The genes are TRBV27 and TRBJ2-3; tentatively, D is TRBD1 (5 bases). Germline V CDR1 and CDR2: MNHEY, SMNVEV (reference sequence). V lost 3 bases and J 2 bases, leaving 21 bases between the germline ends. This CDR3 is 18 amino acids long. The CDR3 DNA sequence: TGTGCCAGCAGTTTTGGGGCAGGGCTACTTGTACTCACAGATACGCAGTATTTT. Amino acids: CASSFGAGLLVLTDTQYF.

V usage is TRBV4-3 and J usage is TRBJ1-4; no clear D gene. The V end was cut by 4 bases, the J end by 6 bases, with 18 bases between. This CDR3 has 16 amino acids. The germline CDR1 and CDR2 sequences are LGHNA and YSLEER. CDR3: CASSPSFGFRYEKLFF. CDR3 nucleotide sequence: TGCGCCAGCAGCCCTTCGTTCGGGTTTCGGTATGAAAAACTGTTTTTT.

The rearrangement joins TRBV6-6 to TRBJ1-3, with TRBD1 as a possible D gene (6 bases). The CDR3 extends over 14 amino acids. Germline CDR1 MNHNY, CDR2 SVGAGI (reference sequence). The V end was cut by 4 bases, the J end by 4 bases, with 11 bases between. The CDR3 bases are TGTGCCAGCAGTTCCGGACAGTACGGAAACACCATATATTTT. Amino acid sequence: CASSSGQYGNTIYF.